In this sample, the clone carrying this TCR beta chain turned up many times. Antigen specificity is unknown. This record belongs to a study of T-cell reconstitution after alpha-beta-depleted transplantation in children. Findings and caveats of the study: Roughly two months post-transplant, alpha-beta T cells reportedly originated from several hundred graft clones that had expanded. Surviving recipient cells, namely T cells and thymic progenitors, were the source of high day-60 TCRbeta diversity in some patients. It was newly produced T cells that mostly accounted for T-cell counts and diversity one year after transplant.

Construction of the TCRbeta library involved unique molecular identifiers. From the PCR reads, TCRdb called clonotypes with MiXCR, one entry per CDR3 protein. The data show around 270,000 distinct CDR3 sequences, 6% to 10% seen once. Trimming took 7 bases from V and 8 from J, leaving 18 bases between them. Germline V gene lookup returns CDR1 DFQATT and CDR2 SNEGSKA (reference sequence). The CDR3 has 13 residues. This sequence was found in a female patient aged 2-15 years who had a stem cell transplant for Fanconi anemia, so the T cells may come from the graft donor. Source: peripheral blood, taken 360 days after TCRalphabeta/CD19-depleted stem cell transplant. The chain employs TRBV20-1 and TRBJ2-1; a possible D gene is TRBD1 (5 bases). CDR3 sequence: CSVKGRDWDEQFF. The CDR3 DNA sequence: TGCAGTGTTAAGGGGCGAGACTGGGATGAGCAGTTCTTC.